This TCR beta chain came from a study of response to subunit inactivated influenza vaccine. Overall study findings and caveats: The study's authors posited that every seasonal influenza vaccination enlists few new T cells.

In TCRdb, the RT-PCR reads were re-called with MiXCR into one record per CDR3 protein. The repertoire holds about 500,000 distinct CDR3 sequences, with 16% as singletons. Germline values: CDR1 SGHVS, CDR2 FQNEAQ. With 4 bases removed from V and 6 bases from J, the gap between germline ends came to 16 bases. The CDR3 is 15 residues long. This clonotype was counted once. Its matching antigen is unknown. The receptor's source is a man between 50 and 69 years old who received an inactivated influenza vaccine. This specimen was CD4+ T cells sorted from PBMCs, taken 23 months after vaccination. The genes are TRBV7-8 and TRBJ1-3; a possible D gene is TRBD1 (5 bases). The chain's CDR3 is CASSSLGGRTNTIYF. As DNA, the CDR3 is TGTGCCAGCAGCTCCTTGGGGGGGAGGACAAACACCATATATTTT.